These 32 T cell receptor beta chains share one sample of origin, sequenced in a study of CD4 T cells in relation to SARS-CoV-2 and coronaviruses. Generated by immunoSEQ multiplex PCR, the TCRdb table keeps only in-frame clones and is missing some. The data hold approximately 50,000 clones, with 90% to 95% observed a single time. The source material was naive CD4+ T cells from PBMCs. Subset defined: naive CD4+ T cells isolated by negative enrichment. These TCRs come from an adult with COVID-19.

In this sample, this clone turned up a few times. The genes are TRBV25-1 and TRBJ1-1; 7 bases line up with TRBD1. With V trimmed by 6 bases and J by 4 bases, 8 bases remained unmatched. The CDR3 consists of 14 residues. Germline CDR1 is MGHDK and CDR2 is SYGVNS. The CDR3 protein is CASRRGGAGTEAFF. In DNA, the CDR3 is TGTGCCAGCAGGAGAGGGGGCGCGGGCACTGAAGCTTTCTTT.

V and J are TRBV2 and TRBJ2-7, with D possibly being TRBD2 (6 bases). Trimming cost V 6 bases and J 1 base, with 7 bases left between them. The CDR3 totals 12 residues. The V gene's germline CDR1 is SNHLY and CDR2 FYNNEI. The CDR3 DNA is TGTGCCAGCAGGACTAGTTCCTACGAGCAGTACTTC. It specifies CASRTSSYEQYF.

The V and J genes are TRBV2 and TRBJ2-7, with TRBD1 matching 8 bases. This CDR3 has 14 amino acids. Germline values: CDR1 SNHLY, CDR2 FYNNEI. Trimming removed 6 bases from V and 5 bases from J; junction bases left unmatched: 9. CDR3 amino acids: CASSGGQGAHEQYF. The CDR3 DNA reads as TGTGCCAGCAGCGGCGGACAGGGTGCCCACGAGCAGTACTTC.

The rearrangement uses TRBV3-1 (or the pseudogene TRBV3-2) and TRBJ2-4; TRBD1 might be the D (5 bases). Trimming shortened V by 0 bases and J by 9 bases, and 12 bases separated the two germline ends. The CDR3 loop spans 14 amino acids. Germline CDR1 LGHDT, CDR2 YNNKEL (reference sequence). CDR3 nucleotides: TGTGCCAGCAGCCAAGACGGTGGGGCTCGCATTCAGTACTTC. Protein sequence: CASSQDGGARIQYF.

The V gene is TRBV2, the J gene TRBJ1-4, with a possible D match to TRBD1 (5 bases). The CDR3 is 13 residues long. V was pared by 7 bases and J by 2 bases, with 8 bases between. Germline CDR1 SNHLY, CDR2 FYNNEI. The CDR3 loop reads CASKEGTNEKLFF. In DNA form, the CDR3 reads TGTGCCAGCAAGGAGGGGACTAATGAAAAACTGTTTTTT.

In nucleotides, the CDR3 is TGTGCCAGCAGCCAAGAGACCCTGAATGAGCAGTTCTTC. The encoded protein is CASSQETLNEQFF. The V and J genes are TRBV14 and TRBJ2-1; no firm D call. The germline CDR1 and CDR2 sequences are SGHDN and FVKESK. V was trimmed by 0 bases and J by 7 bases, leaving 7 bases between them. The CDR3 is 13 amino acids.

The genes are TRBV11-3 and TRBJ2-3, with 9 bases lining up with TRBD2. Germline V gives CDR1 SGHNT, CDR2 YENEEA. This CDR3 comprises 15 residues. Germline trimming cut 5 bases from V and 6 bases from J; bases unmatched to any gene: 9. The CDR3 spells CASSPTSGLRDTQYF. CDR3 DNA: TGTGCCAGCAGCCCGACTAGCGGCCTACGGGATACGCAGTATTTT.

V and J are TRBV19 and TRBJ1-4; a weak D match, TRBD1 (5 bases). The CDR3 has 17 residues. The V and J ends lost 4 bases and 0 bases respectively, with 15 bases between them. CDR1 and CDR2 (germline): LNHDA, SQIVND (reference sequence). Written as DNA, the CDR3 is TGTGCCAGTAGTACCCCACGCAGGGCAGCAACTAATGAAAAACTGTTTTTT. Translating gives CASSTPRRAATNEKLFF.

This chain links TRBV11-1 with TRBJ2-7; the match to TRBD1 covers 10 bases. The V segment lost 5 bases and the J segment 4 bases; nucleotides outside the gene matches: 8. Per germline, CDR1 SGHAT and CDR2 FQDESV (reference sequence). This CDR3 has 15 amino acids. CDR3 bases: TGTGCCAGCAGCGCCTTTGGACAGGGGGTTTACGAGCAGTACTTC. Amino acids: CASSAFGQGVYEQYF. The full variable domain, its missing parts supplied by reference TRBV11-1 and TRBJ2-7, is EAEVAQSPRYKITEKSQAVAFWCDPISGHATLYWYRQILGQGPELLVQFQDESVVDDSQLPKDRFSAERLKGVDSTLKIQPAELGDSAMYLCASSAFGQGVYEQYFGPGTRLTVT.

The chain is built from TRBV7-2 and TRBJ2-5; D might be TRBD1 (5 bases). Germline V gene data show CDR1 as SGHTA and CDR2 as FQGNSA. The CDR3 consists of 15 residues. The V end lost 6 bases, the J end lost 1 base, and 15 bases lay between the germline ends. CDR3 protein: CASSLSLGLQETQYF. Here the CDR3 DNA reads TGTGCCAGCAGTCTCTCCTTGGGGCTCCAAGAGACCCAGTACTTC. Full variable domain (missing parts from reference TRBV7-2 and TRBJ2-5): GAGVSQSPSNKVTEKGKDVELRCDPISGHTALYWYRQSLGQGLEFLIYFQGNSAPDKSGLPSDRFSAERTGGSVSTLTIQRTQQEDSAVYLCASSLSLGLQETQYFGPGTRLLVL.

The chain carries TRBV24-1 and TRBJ2-1; the D call may be TRBD1 or TRBD2 (7 bases each). There are 17 residues in the CDR3. With 3 bases removed from V and 0 bases from J, the gap between germline ends came to 14 bases. Germline V CDR1 and CDR2: KGHDR, SFDVKD. The CDR3 DNA is TGTGCCACCAGTGATGCCCAGGGGGGGGACTCCTACAATGAGCAGTTCTTC. This codes for CATSDAQGGDSYNEQFF.

The rearrangement links TRBV3-1 (or the pseudogene TRBV3-2) to TRBJ2-3, with 10 nucleotides matching TRBD2. Per germline, CDR1 LGHDT and CDR2 YNNKEL (reference sequence). V lost 0 bases and J lost 5; bases outside the gene matches: 11. The CDR3 covers 18 residues. Here the CDR3 DNA reads TGTGCCAGCAGCCAAGATGGGGCTAGCGGGAGATGGCGAGATACGCAGTATTTT. Translated: CASSQDGASGRWRDTQYF.

This rearrangement joins TRBV5-1 to TRBJ1-2, with D uncertain. Trimming cost V 1 base and J 7 bases, with 11 bases left between them. Germline V lookup: CDR1 SGHRS, CDR2 YFSETQ. This CDR3 region has 13 residues. The CDR3 loop is CASSLRSGGGYTF. CDR3 sequence (DNA): TGCGCCAGCAGCTTGCGTTCTGGTGGTGGCTACACCTTC.

This clone was counted once. The V call is TRBV10-3, the J call TRBJ1-4; D call uncertain. CDR1 is ENHRY and CDR2 is SYGVKD in the germline V gene. Trimming removed 0 bases at V and 2 bases at J, with 4 bases between. This CDR3 comprises 14 residues. The CDR3 DNA reads as TGTGCCATCAGTGAGTCAGGGACTAATGAAAAACTGTTTTTT. Protein sequence: CAISESGTNEKLFF.

The chain joins TRBV10-1 to TRBJ2-7; 8 bases are shared with TRBD1. V gave up 10 bases and J gave up 4 bases; unmatched junction bases: 9. There are 13 residues in the CDR3. The germline V gene encodes CDR1 WNHNN and CDR2 SYGVQD (reference sequence). The CDR3 DNA reads TGCGCCACCTCTCCAGGGGGCGCGTACGAGCAGTACTTC. It encodes CATSPGGAYEQYF.

V and J are TRBV7-9 and TRBJ2-1; tentatively, D is TRBD2 (5 bases). This CDR3 region has 14 residues. Germline V lookup: CDR1 SEHNR, CDR2 FQNEAQ (reference sequence). V was pared by 4 bases and J by 7 bases, with 14 bases between. The CDR3 protein is CASSSWGVQNEQFF. The CDR3 DNA sequence: TGTGCCAGCAGCTCCTGGGGAGTGCAAAATGAGCAGTTCTTC.

The chain links TRBV28 to TRBJ2-3; D may be TRBD2 (5 bases). Germline V gene sequence: CDR1 MDHEN, CDR2 SYDVKM. The V end lost 6 bases, the J end lost 2 bases, and 12 bases lay between the germline ends. The length of the CDR3 is 14 residues. The CDR3 protein is CASRVLGLTDTQYF. CDR3 sequence (DNA): TGTGCCAGCAGGGTACTAGGACTCACAGATACGCAGTATTTT. The full variable domain, in which reference TRBV28 and TRBJ2-3 provide the parts outside the CDR3, is DVKVTQSSRYLVKRTGEKVFLECVQDMDHENMFWYRQDPGLGLRLIYFSYDVKMKEKGDIPEGYSVSREKKERFSLILESASTNQTSMYLCASRVLGLTDTQYFGPGTRLTVL.

V gene TRBV6-2 or TRBV6-3 combines with J gene TRBJ1-5; no clear D. Germline V gene data show CDR1 as MNHEY and CDR2 as SVGEGT. This CDR3 is built from 14 residues. V was trimmed by 2 bases and J by 4 bases, leaving 9 bases between them. CDR3 sequence reads: CASSYVSKNQPQHF. As DNA, the CDR3 is TGTGCCAGCAGTTACGTGAGTAAAAATCAGCCCCAGCATTTT.

The J gene is TRBJ2-2, the V gene TRBV7-2, with TRBD2 matching over 14 bases. The length of the CDR3 is 17 residues. Trimming took 5 bases from V and 4 from J; bases not matched to a gene: 6. Germline V gene data show CDR1 as SGHTA and CDR2 as FQGNSA. CDR3 loop: CASSVGLAGVATGELFF. The CDR3 bases are TGTGCCAGCAGCGTGGGACTAGCGGGAGTGGCCACCGGGGAGCTGTTTTTT.

The chain is built from TRBV4-1 and TRBJ2-7, with D maybe TRBD1 (6 bases). Trimming shortened V by 4 bases and J by 2 bases, and 12 bases separated the two germline ends. There are 14 residues in the CDR3. The V gene's germline CDR1 is MGHRA and CDR2 YSYEKL. In nucleotides, the CDR3 is TGCGCCAGCAGCCGAAATGAGGGGGCCTACGAGCAGTACTTC. Translating gives CASSRNEGAYEQYF.

The rearrangement uses TRBV7-3 and TRBJ1-1; 8 positions match TRBD1. V lost 6 bases, J lost 3 bases, and 6 bases stayed unmatched. The germline CDR1 and CDR2 sequences are SGHTA and FQGTGA. This CDR3 spans 14 amino acids. CDR3: CASSPQGGDTEAFF. The CDR3 DNA reads TGTGCCAGCAGTCCACAGGGGGGTGACACTGAAGCTTTCTTT. The whole variable domain, filled in from reference TRBV7-3 and TRBJ1-1, reads GAGVSQTPSNKVTEKGKYVELRCDPISGHTALYWYRQSLGQGPEFLIYFQGTGAADDSGLPNDRFFAVRPEGSVSTLKIQRTERGDSAVYLCASSPQGGDTEAFFGQGTRLTVV.

The rearrangement links TRBV19 to TRBJ2-2, with 9 bases aligning to TRBD1. Germline CDR1 reads LNHDA; CDR2 reads SQIVND (reference sequence). The CDR3 runs 17 residues. Trimming removed 6 bases from V and 1 base from J; junction bases left unmatched: 9. The CDR3 DNA is TGTGCCAGTAGCAAAGGGACAGGGCCCCTGAACACCGGGGAGCTGTTTTTT. It yields the protein CASSKGTGPLNTGELFF. Full variable domain (rest looked up from reference TRBV19 and TRBJ2-2): DGGITQSPKYLFRKEGQNVTLSCEQNLNHDAMYWYRQDPGQGLRLIYYSQIVNDFQKGDIAEGYSVSREKKESFPLTVTSAQKNPTAFYLCASSKGTGPLNTGELFFGEGSRLTVL.

A few counts support this clone. This chain connects TRBV6-5 to TRBJ1-1; a weak D match, TRBD1 (6 bases). The CDR3 has 15 amino acids. Deletions cut 4 bases from V and 3 bases from J, with 15 bases between. Per the germline V gene, CDR1 is MNHEY and CDR2 is SVGAGI. The CDR3 DNA is TGTGCCAGCAGTTCGAGGGGGATTAGGTACACTGAAGCTTTCTTT. Protein product: CASSSRGIRYTEAFF.

The rearrangement links TRBV6-4 to TRBJ1-1; D is undetermined. V lost 3 bases, J lost 3 bases, and 8 bases lay in between. Germline lookup yields CDR1 MRHNA and CDR2 SNTAGT. The CDR3 totals 13 residues. In DNA, the CDR3 is TGTGCCAGCAGTGAAGGACCCTACACTGAAGCTTTCTTT. It codes for CASSEGPYTEAFF.

The chain combines TRBV7-9 with TRBJ2-3; D may be TRBD1 (5 bases). Per the germline V gene, CDR1 is SEHNR and CDR2 is FQNEAQ (reference sequence). The V end was cut by 2 bases, the J end by 2 bases, with 14 bases between. The CDR3 runs 16 residues. The CDR3 spells CASSLYQDKYTDTQYF. The CDR3 coding sequence is TGTGCCAGCAGCTTATATCAGGACAAGTACACAGATACGCAGTATTTT.

This chain links TRBV15 with TRBJ1-1, with D perhaps TRBD1 (5 bases). There are 15 residues in the CDR3. V gave up 8 bases and J gave up 3 bases, with 19 bases separating them. CDR1 is LNHNV, CDR2 YYDKDF, per germline (reference sequence). CDR3 protein: CATEQGSWRDTEAFF. CDR3 in DNA: TGTGCCACCGAGCAGGGCTCCTGGCGGGACACTGAAGCTTTCTTT.

This chain joins TRBV6-5 and TRBJ2-2; 10 bases align to TRBD2. Germline V gene data show CDR1 as MNHEY and CDR2 as SVGAGI. The length of the CDR3 is 15 residues. V lost 6 bases to trimming and J lost 7 bases; unmatched junction nucleotides: 8. The CDR3 here is CASRQLAGQVGELFF. The CDR3, as DNA: TGTGCCAGCAGACAACTAGCGGGACAGGTCGGGGAGCTGTTTTTT.

The DNA for the CDR3 is TGTGCCAGTCTCCCCGGGACAGGAGGACAGCCCCAGCATTTT. Protein: CASLPGTGGQPQHF. The chain combines TRBV6-1 with TRBJ1-5; the match to TRBD1 covers 8 bases. Trimming removed 9 bases from V and 7 bases from J; junction bases left unmatched: 11. The germline gives CDR1 MNHNS, CDR2 SASEGT. The length of the CDR3 is 14 residues.

V usage is TRBV24-1 and J usage is TRBJ2-3; no clear D gene. This CDR3 spans 12 amino acids. Germline values: CDR1 KGHDR, CDR2 SFDVKD. V lost 7 bases, J lost 0 bases, and 4 bases lay in between. CDR3 bases: TGTGCCACCAGGACCAGCACAGATACGCAGTATTTT. Its translation: CATRTSTDTQYF.

The chain links TRBV28 to TRBJ2-3, with 12 nucleotides matching TRBD2. V shed 4 bases, J shed 4 bases, and the junction held 9 bases outside the gene matches. The CDR3 is 17 amino acids. CDR1 is MDHEN, CDR2 SYDVKM, per germline. The CDR3 DNA sequence: TGTGCCAGCAGTTCTCCCTGGACTAGCGGGAACGCAGATACGCAGTATTTT. Translating gives CASSSPWTSGNADTQYF.

V is TRBV4-1 and J is TRBJ2-1, with D possibly TRBD1 on 6 matching bases. From germline, CDR1 is MGHRA and CDR2 YSYEKL. This CDR3 has 14 residues. V gave up 1 base and J gave up 12 bases, with 16 bases separating them. Here the CDR3 reads CASSQVGGRVRQFF. The CDR3 DNA sequence: TGCGCCAGCAGCCAAGTAGGGGGTCGGGTCCGGCAGTTCTTC.

The rearrangement links TRBV11-3 to TRBJ2-5, with D maybe TRBD1 (6 bases). V lost 5 bases to trimming and J lost 3 bases, with 16 bases between them. The CDR3 is made up of 15 amino acids. Germline-derived CDR1 and CDR2 are SGHNT and YENEEA. The CDR3 DNA follows: TGTGCCAGCAGCCAATCCGGGACACCGAAAGAGACCCAGTACTTC. It is translated as CASSQSGTPKETQYF. The full variable domain, with the rest looked up from reference TRBV11-3 and TRBJ2-5, is EAGVVQSPRYKIIEKKQPVAFWCNPISGHNTLYWYLQNLGQGPELLIRYENEEAVDDSQLPKDRFSAERLKGVDSTLKIQPAELGDSAVYLCASSQSGTPKETQYFGPGTRLLVL.